The sequence of this TCR beta chain was determined in a study of STAT5B mutations in CD4+ large granular lymphocyte leukemia. Healthy controls were blood donor buffy coats. Produced via immunoSEQ multiplex PCR; TCRdb's table is partial and in-frame only. The sample includes 30,000 to 40,000 clones, 76% of them seen just once. Germline assignment: CDR1 SGHDN and CDR2 FVKESK. Deletions cut 1 base from V and 2 bases from J, with 19 bases between. This CDR3 contains 18 residues. The clonotype comes from a human donor in good health. The chain combines TRBV14 with TRBJ2-3; D perhaps matches TRBD2 (6 bases). Specimen: CD4+ T cells from blood buffy coats. The CDR3 protein is CASSQVWPAGLDTDTQYF. For the CDR3, the DNA is TGTGCCAGCAGCCAAGTGTGGCCAGCGGGTTTGGACACAGATACGCAGTATTTT.